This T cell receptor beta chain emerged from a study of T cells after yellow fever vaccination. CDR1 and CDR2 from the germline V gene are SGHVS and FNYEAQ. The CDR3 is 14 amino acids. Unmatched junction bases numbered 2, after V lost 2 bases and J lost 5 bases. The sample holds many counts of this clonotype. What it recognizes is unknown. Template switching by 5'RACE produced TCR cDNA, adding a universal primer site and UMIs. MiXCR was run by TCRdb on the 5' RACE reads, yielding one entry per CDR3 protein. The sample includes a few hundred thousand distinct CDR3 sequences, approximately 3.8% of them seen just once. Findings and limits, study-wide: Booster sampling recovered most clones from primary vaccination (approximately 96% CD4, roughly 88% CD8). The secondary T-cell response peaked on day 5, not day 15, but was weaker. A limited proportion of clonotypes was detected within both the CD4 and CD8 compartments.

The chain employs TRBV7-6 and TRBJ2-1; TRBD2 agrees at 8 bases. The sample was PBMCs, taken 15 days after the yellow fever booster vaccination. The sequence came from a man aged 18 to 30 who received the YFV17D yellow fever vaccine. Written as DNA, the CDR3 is TGTGCCAGCAGCTTAACGGGGGGGCACAATGAGCAGTTCTTC. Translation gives CASSLTGGHNEQFF.